A single sample gave rise to the 5 T cell receptor beta chains below, sequenced in a study of PD-1 blockade in classical Hodgkin lymphoma. Each of the patients experienced relapse following autologous stem cell transplantation, and their brentuximab vedotin exposure differed. Using immunoSEQ multiplex PCR, the repertoire was profiled, and TCRdb retains in-frame clones only, with some absent. The data hold tens of thousands of clones, with 55% to 75% observed a single time. The source was peripheral blood mononuclear cells (PBMCs), collected before the second cycle of nivolumab. The receptors originated from a human donor with classical Hodgkin lymphoma.

The count of this clone is one. The chain has TRBV29-1 and TRBJ2-3; D might be TRBD2 (7 bases). The CDR3 has 14 amino acids. Trimming took off 7 bases at V and 0 bases at J, with 14 bases between the two ends. Germline CDR1 reads SQVTM; CDR2 reads ANQGSEA. The CDR3 bases are TGCAGCGGCCATCGCGGGGGCAGCACAGATACGCAGTATTTT. Protein product: CSGHRGGSTDTQYF.

CDR3 region: CASSRSPELYGYTF. CDR3 sequence (DNA): TGTGCCAGCAGCCGGAGTCCCGAACTCTATGGCTACACCTTC. The J gene is TRBJ1-2, the V gene TRBV28; D remains ambiguous. The CDR3 spans 14 residues. Germline assignment: CDR1 MDHEN and CDR2 SYDVKM. V was trimmed by 6 bases and J by 4 bases, leaving 15 bases between them.

For this clone: Other DNA sequences in the same sample also yield this CDR3. The chain recombines TRBV7-9 with TRBJ2-3; 8 bases agree with TRBD1. Trimming removed 1 base from V and 4 bases from J; junction bases left unmatched: 4. Germline V gives CDR1 SEHNR, CDR2 FQNEAQ (reference sequence). The CDR3 length is 15 residues. The CDR3 loop reads CASSLGLQGADTQYF. The CDR3 DNA reads TGTGCCAGCAGCTTAGGTCTACAGGGGGCAGATACGCAGTATTTT.

V and J are TRBV28 and TRBJ2-4, with 10 nucleotides matching TRBD1. Germline CDR1 reads MDHEN; CDR2 reads SYDVKM. This CDR3 is built from 16 residues. With V trimmed by 4 bases and J by 2 bases, 5 bases remained unmatched. CDR3 DNA sequence: TGTGCCAGCAGTTGGGGACAGGGGATATCCAAAAACATTCAGTACTTC. Its translation: CASSWGQGISKNIQYF. Full variable domain (remainder filled in from reference TRBV28 and TRBJ2-4): DVKVTQSSRYLVKRTGEKVFLECVQDMDHENMFWYRQDPGLGLRLIYFSYDVKMKEKGDIPEGYSVSREKKERFSLILESASTNQTSMYLCASSWGQGISKNIQYFGAGTRLSVL.

This clone was seen just once. The chain carries TRBV9 and TRBJ1-2; TRBD1 agrees at 8 bases. The germline V gene has CDR1 SGDLS and CDR2 YYNGEE. This CDR3 has 15 amino acids. Trimming cost V 4 bases and J 2 bases; bases outside gene matches: 7. The CDR3 sequence: CASSSLDRGNYGYTF. The CDR3 region has the DNA TGTGCCAGCAGCTCCCTTGACAGGGGAAACTATGGCTACACCTTC. Filled out from reference TRBV9 and TRBJ1-2, the complete variable domain reads DSGVTQTPKHLITATGQRVTLRCSPRSGDLSVYWYQQSLDQGLQFLIQYYNGEERAKGNILERFSAQQFPDLHSELNLSSLELGDSALYFCASSSLDRGNYGYTFGSGTRLTVV.